The rows below give T cell receptor beta chains drawn from one sample of a study of blood T cell repertoires in COVID-19. Measured with immunoSEQ multiplex PCR; TCRdb has only the in-frame clones, and not every one. The repertoire consists of 310,000 or so clones, with about 85% occurring once and the leading ten covering approximately 5%. Sequenced sample: PBMCs or T cells enriched from blood (not recorded which). All receptors derive from a woman aged 25 to 45 who had recovered from COVID-19. CDR3s include the opening cysteine and the closing phenylalanine or tryptophan. A D gene is named only where the DNA matches it firmly. Clone size appears in some rows only: once, few, many, or a class for an expanded clone.

size,D,J,V,DNA,CDR3
-,TRBD2,TRBJ2-2,TRBV7-9,TGTGCCAGCAGCCCCCCGGGGGGGGCGAACACCGGGGAGCTGTTTTTT,CASSPPGGANTGELFF
-,-,TRBJ2-7,TRBV7-2,TGTGCCAGCAGCAACGTGAGGTACTACGAGCAGTACTTC,CASSNVRYYEQYF
once,-,TRBJ1-1,TRBV7-9,TGTGCCAGCAGCTTCGAGATGGCTGAAGCTTTCTTT,CASSFEMAEAFF
-,TRBD1,TRBJ1-2,TRBV7-8,TGTGCCAGCAGCTCCAGACAGGGCGCCATCCTCAACTATGGCTACACCTTC,CASSSRQGAILNYGYTF
-,TRBD1,TRBJ1-4,TRBV7-2,TGTGCCAGCAGCTTAGACAGGGGAGTCCGGGAAAAACTGTTTTTT,CASSLDRGVREKLFF
-,TRBD2,TRBJ2-5,TRBV5-1,TGCGCCAGCAGCTCTCGACTAGCGGGTTATCAAGAGACCCAGTACTTC,CASSSRLAGYQETQYF
-,-,TRBJ2-2,TRBV5-1,TGCGCCAGCAGCTTGGGAGTCGGGGTTGCCGGGGAGCTGTTTTTT,CASSLGVGVAGELFF
once,TRBD1,TRBJ1-2,TRBV27,TGTGCCAGCAGTTGGACAGGGAGGGAGAATGGCTACACCTTC,CASSWTGRENGYTF
-,-,TRBJ1-3,TRBV30,TGTGCCTGGAGTCTGCGGGCATTGAGCTCTGGAAACACCATATATTTT,CAWSLRALSSGNTIYF
-,-,TRBJ1-3,TRBV12-3/TRBV12-4,TGTGCCAGCACGCCGGGGTGGGGCACCATATATTTT,CASTPGWGTIYF
-,-,TRBJ2-5,TRBV2,TGTGCCAGCAGTGAAATCCTAGCCCCGGGGACCCAGTACTTC,CASSEILAPGTQYF
-,-,TRBJ2-5,TRBV30,TGTGCCTGGAGTGAGTGGGGGCCATCCCAAGAGACCCAGTACTTC,CAWSEWGPSQETQYF
-,-,TRBJ1-1,TRBV7-9,TGTGCCAGCAGGGCCCTCTCTGAAGCTTTCTTT,CASRALSEAFF
-,-,TRBJ2-7,TRBV15,TGTGCCACCAGCAGCGCCCGGTCCTACGAGCAGTACTTC,CATSSARSYEQYF
-,TRBD2,TRBJ2-1,TRBV19,TGTGCCAGTAATCTAGCGGGGAGCCTTGGGGAGCAGTTCTTC,CASNLAGSLGEQFF
-,-,TRBJ1-2,TRBV11-2,TGTGCCAGCAGCCAAAATACGGACTCTGGCTACACCTTC,CASSQNTDSGYTF
-,-,TRBJ1-1,TRBV29-1,TGCAGCGCTCAGGTTCTAGGAGGTGAAGCTTTCTTT,CSAQVLGGEAFF
-,TRBD1,TRBJ1-2,TRBV7-3,TGTGCCAGCAGCCCGCAGGGACAGAACTATGGCTACACCTTC,CASSPQGQNYGYTF
-,TRBD1,TRBJ1-2,TRBV18,TGTGCCAGCTCACCAGACAGGGGGCTAGGCTACACCTTC,CASSPDRGLGYTF
-,-,TRBJ1-1,TRBV7-3,TGTGCCAGCAGTCCATCGACAGGAACTTACACTGAAGCTTTCTTT,CASSPSTGTYTEAFF